The text below deals with one T cell receptor (beta chain). Its antigen target is currently unknown. Base quality data are lacking; no much larger clone is found one base away. V is pared back by 5 bases and J by 0 bases, with 14 bases lying between the germline termini. The CDR1 and CDR2 encoded by the germline V gene (reference sequence) are SEHNR and FQNEAQ. Including cysteine and phenylalanine, the CDR3 has 15 amino acids. Only the CDR3 DNA is retained, 45 bases long and in frame from the first base. What this sample's time point label stands for: baseline before oral tofacitinib. Peripheral blood and lesional scalp punch biopsies were obtained from patients with alopecia areata. After PBMCs were isolated by density centrifugation and stained for CD3, CD4 and CD8, a FACSAria was used to sort CD4+ and CD8+ T cells. Receptor libraries were prepared by the immunoSEQ multiplex PCR assay. RNA was extracted from all samples and reverse transcribed into cDNA, which served as template for TCR sequencing. First-strand cDNA was synthesized with SuperScript III using a 2:1 mix of oligo-dT and random hexamers. A synthetic immune receptor repertoire was used to assess amplification bias, and residual bias was removed computationally. Per the original workflow: After raw reads were preprocessed to remove errors, the CDR3 was defined following IMGT conventions as running from the conserved cysteine to phenylalanine. Clonality was calculated as 1 minus Shannon entropy normalized by log2 of the number of productive unique TCRs. Whether scalp clones were CD4 or CD8 was inferred by matching scalp TCRbeta sequences against CD4 and CD8 repertoires sorted from blood. TCRdb carries this immuneACCESS record with in-frame sequences only. Its versions omit some clonotypes, under half of them owing to an unresolved V gene in the studies checked, with the rest unexplained. V, J and clone size reflect that table, while D and trimming were determined from the DNA. The sample profile shows 130,000 to 150,000 clones; about 90% of them were found once. Of the sample, approximately 15% falls within the top ten clones.

This entry comes from a study of CD8+ T cells in alopecia areata (dated by TCRdb to the late 2010s). Background for the entire study: The treated patients took part in an open-label pilot trial in which moderate-to-severe alopecia areata was treated with oral tofacitinib at 5 to 10 mg twice daily. Patients stayed on tofacitinib for 6 to 18 months and then had 6 months of follow-up off drug so that delayed response and recurrence could be assessed. In both human patients and the C3H/HeJ mouse model, the study applied high-throughput TCRbeta sequencing to look at T cell clonal expansion in alopecia areata. Scalp tissue and sorted CD4+ and CD8+ peripheral blood T cells from patchy and totalis/universalis alopecia areata patients and from healthy controls were covered by human TCRbeta sequencing. Biopsies were taken from tofacitinib-treated patients at baseline and at 4 and 24 weeks of treatment, and a later scalp biopsy was taken in several of the tofacitinib-treated patients. Scalp clonality was compared among normal scalp (n=4), patchy alopecia areata scalp (n=8), and alopecia totalis/universalis scalp (n=8). The RNA source kit depended on sample type: the PAXgene miRNA kit for fixed scalp, the miRNeasy kit for PBMCs, and the RNeasy kit for mouse skin. Amplification of TCRbeta CDR3 regions was done by immunoSEQ multiplex PCR using 35 Vbeta forward primers and 13 Jbeta reverse primers. On the study overall, not on this receptor specifically: TCR sequences shared between patients were less clear than in mice, possibly partly because of HLA diversity in the patient population. Compared with normal scalp, lesional scalp, particularly in alopecia totalis/universalis, had higher clonality and more expanded CD8+ clones, which suggests antigenic drive. Unlike mouse skin, which is dominated by gammadelta T cells, normal human skin has resident alphabeta T cells that are also sequenced, and this complicates analysis of the scalp TCR repertoire.

The clonotype originates from a human donor with alopecia areata. This chain joins TRBV7-9 to TRBJ2-7, and the D gene may be TRBD2, 5 bases matching. Sequenced here: CD8+ T cells sorted from blood, sampled at week 0. The CDR3 here reads CASSLPSGNSYEQYF. The bases read TGTGCCAGCAGCCTCCCATCCGGGAACTCCTACGAGCAGTACTTC.